The table lists the clone carrying this T cell receptor beta chain with many counts. The antigen is undetermined. Patients had received no treatment of any kind before thyroid surgery. Germline CDR1 reads KGHSH; CDR2 reads LQKENI. The CDR3 consists of 15 residues. V dropped 0 bases and J dropped 6 bases, with 12 bases sitting between them. This specimen comes from a study of metastatic and nonmetastatic thyroid tumors. Turning to the study itself: Where malignant and benign thyroid patients were concerned, repertoires were compared across blood and tumor or nodule tissue.

Study-wide results and caveats: TCR beta diversity was reportedly significantly higher in malignant thyroid tumors than benign nodules, in blood and tumor.

Authors' analysis steps: The authors used CDR3 differences across clinicopathological groups to build a distant-metastasis classifier for papillary thyroid cancer. MiXCR reprocessed the PCR reads for TCRdb. These V and J calls rely on TCRdb rather than the paper's analysis. This table holds tens of thousands of clones, 35% to 45% found once. Material for sequencing was blood. The TCR sequence derives from a male donor with papillary thyroid cancer or a benign thyroid nodule (not recorded which). Some clones in this sample may be carry-over from other donors' samples. This chain links TRBV18 with TRBJ2-1, with D possibly TRBD2 on 5 matching bases. The CDR3 here is CASSPPGTRVNEQFF. The CDR3 DNA reads TGTGCCAGCTCACCACCTGGTACTAGAGTCAATGAGCAGTTCTTC.